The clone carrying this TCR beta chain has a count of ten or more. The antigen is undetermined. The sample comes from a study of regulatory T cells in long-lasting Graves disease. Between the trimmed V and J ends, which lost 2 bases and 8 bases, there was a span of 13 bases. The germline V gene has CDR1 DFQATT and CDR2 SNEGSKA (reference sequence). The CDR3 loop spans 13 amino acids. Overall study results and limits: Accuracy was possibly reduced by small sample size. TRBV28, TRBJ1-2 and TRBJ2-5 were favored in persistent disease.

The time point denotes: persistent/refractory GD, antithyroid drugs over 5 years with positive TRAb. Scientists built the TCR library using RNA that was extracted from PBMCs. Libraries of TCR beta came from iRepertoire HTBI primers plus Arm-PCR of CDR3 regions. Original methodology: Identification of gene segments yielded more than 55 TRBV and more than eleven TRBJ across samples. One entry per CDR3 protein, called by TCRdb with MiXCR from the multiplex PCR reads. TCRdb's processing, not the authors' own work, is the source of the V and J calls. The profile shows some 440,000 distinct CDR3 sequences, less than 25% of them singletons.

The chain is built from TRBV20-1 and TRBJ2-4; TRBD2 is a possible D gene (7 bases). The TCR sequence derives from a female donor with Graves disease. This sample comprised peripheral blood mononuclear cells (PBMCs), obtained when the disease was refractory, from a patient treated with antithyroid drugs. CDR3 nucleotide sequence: TGCAGTGCTAGACGAGGGGGGGCGGACATTCAGTACTTC. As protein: CSARRGGADIQYF.